Here is one TCR beta chain with its context. Germline assignment: CDR1 SGHTS and CDR2 YDEGEE. Trimming left V 2 bases short and J 7 bases short, with 12 bases between. CDR3 length: 13 amino acids. The sample comes from a study of control samples from healthy donors and cancer patients. This table comes from immunoSEQ multiplex PCR, and its TCRdb copy is limited to in-frame clones, with some not included. Of 100,000 to 150,000 clones listed, 75% to 95% are singletons. This clonotype originated in a young man in good health. V and J are TRBV5-8 and TRBJ1-2; D gene unclear. The sequencing input was blood. The CDR3 coding sequence is TGTGCCAGCAGCTTCGCCTACGGTGGTGGCTACACCTTC. Translation: CASSFAYGGGYTF.